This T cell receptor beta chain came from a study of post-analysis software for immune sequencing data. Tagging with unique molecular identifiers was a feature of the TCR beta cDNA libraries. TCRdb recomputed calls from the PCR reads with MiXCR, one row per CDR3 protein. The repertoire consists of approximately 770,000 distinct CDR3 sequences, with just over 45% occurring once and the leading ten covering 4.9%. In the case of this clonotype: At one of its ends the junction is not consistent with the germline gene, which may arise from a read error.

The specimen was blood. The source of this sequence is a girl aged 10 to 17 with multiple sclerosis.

The CDR3 sequence: CASRPPSSTDMQYF. CDR3 sequence (DNA): TGTGCCAGCAGACCTCCCTCTAGCACAGATATGCAGTATTTT. J is TRBJ2-3 and V is TRBV28; perhaps TRBD2 as D (5 bases). The CDR3 sequence is 14 residues long. Germline CDR1 and CDR2: MDHEN and SYDVKM.